This TCR beta chain stems from a study of shared clonotypes between healthy human individuals. Sequencing was performed with immunoSEQ multiplex PCR; in TCRdb, only in-frame clones are kept and a portion is missing. Of around 2.1 million clones in the sample, 93% are singletons; the top ten hold under 2%. Positively selected for CCR7, the CD45RO-negative cells used as naive CD8 cells excluded terminally differentiated effector memory CD45RA+ cells. Germline CDR1 reads MDHEN; CDR2 reads SYDVKM. The CDR3 has 12 amino acids. With 3 bases removed from V and 6 bases from J, the gap between germline ends came to 9 bases.

This TCR came from a man younger than 35 in good health. Some clones in this sample may be carry-over from other donors' samples. The sequenced material came from naive CD8+ T cells from PBMCs. This rearrangement joins TRBV28 to TRBJ2-7; D gene uncertain. CDR3 region: CASSLVSTEQYF. In DNA form, the CDR3 reads TGTGCCAGCAGTTTGGTTTCCACCGAGCAGTACTTC.